Listed here is a single T cell receptor beta chain. The specificity of this receptor is unknown. One base away there is no much larger clone; base qualities are not given. These data come from a study of cytomegalovirus exposure and HLA in healthy donors (dated by TCRdb to 2016 to 2017). A note on the overall study: The 700 or so repertoires of the first cohort and the 110 or so validation repertoires were produced on the same platform, according to a later analysis. The study was designed to test whether signatures of past pathogen exposure could be identified by cataloging public T cell receptors. In addition to the first cohort of roughly 670 subjects, a separate validation cohort of 120 different subjects was used. The study combined high-throughput TCR immunosequencing, statistical association of individual TCRs with disease status, and machine learning to predict cytomegalovirus infection status. What the work shows at the level of the full study, not this receptor alone: Most TCR sequences were observed very rarely across donors, whereas some public TCRs were present in many individuals. A later analysis found that TCRs clustered in the first cohort also tended to co-occur in the roughly 120 validation repertoires, with 94% of cluster scores above 0. Cytomegalovirus status was reported to be diagnosed by the classifier with high specificity and sensitivity in both the original and validation cohorts. The authors suggested that the approach could potentially be extended to other disease states and immunological phenotypes. A few of the identified cytomegalovirus-associated TCR beta chains were confirmed in vitro to be specific for cytomegalovirus antigens. In the study, approximately 150 TCR beta chains were listed as associated with cytomegalovirus. A later analysis lacked HLA typing for the validation cohort, so it scored co-occurrence in that cohort across all 110 or so repertoires.

Reading the germline V gene gives CDR1 SGHRS and CDR2 YFSETQ. Including cysteine and phenylalanine, the CDR3 has 16 amino acids. Just the 48-base CDR3 DNA is kept, in frame starting at base 1. The junction shows trimming of 0 bases on V and 5 bases on J, plus 15 bases between the germline ends. The donors were included in the validation cohort of over a hundred subjects, a group kept apart from the approximately 690-subject first cohort. Library construction relied on the immunoSEQ multiplex PCR assay. As for how the authors treated the data: A statistical classification framework was built to diagnose cytomegalovirus status from the catalog of TCR beta chain sequences. The clones in this table, taken by TCRdb from immuneACCESS, are in-frame only. Not every clone is retained; where verified, under half of the shortfall comes from an unresolved V gene, and the cause of the rest is unknown. V and J calls and clone size are copied from that table; D and trimming were computed from the DNA. This sample is represented by about 270,000 clones; just over 85% of them were singletons. The top ten clones comprise around 1% of the sample.

The chain uses TRBV5-1 and TRBJ2-1, with a weak D call of TRBD2 (5 bases match). What was sequenced was PBMCs. The TCR sequence derives from a woman between 18 and 29 years old in good health and CMV-seronegative. The CDR3 protein sequence reads: CASSLGETRTDNEQFF. The sequence in DNA is TGCGCCAGCAGCTTGGGGGAGACACGCACCGACAATGAGCAGTTCTTC.